This T cell receptor (beta chain) derives from a study of blood T cell repertoires in COVID-19. As for the study in general: COVID-19 samples from acute and convalescent phases originated in the United States, Italy and Spain. Sources were T cells, B-cell-depleted T cells, or PBMCs; the material itself was cDNA or gDNA.

V shed 1 base and J shed 2 bases, with 12 bases lying between them. This CDR3 contains 16 residues. The germline V gene encodes CDR1 SGHTA and CDR2 FQGNSA. The authors' processing: The authors estimated nucleated cell counts from reference gene primer amplification. Profiling relied on immunoSEQ multiplex PCR, and the TCRdb table lists in-frame clones only, not all of them. V and J calls and clone size follow that table, whereas D and trimming were derived from the DNA. The repertoire holds around 200,000 clones, with roughly 89% as singletons. The sequenced sample was peripheral blood. The chain recombines TRBV7-2 with TRBJ1-3; a weak D match, TRBD1 (5 bases). This receptor was taken from a man aged 18 to 30 with active or convalescent COVID-19. CDR3 coding DNA: TGTGCCAGCAGCTTAGACGGGGGGAGCACTGGAAACACCATATATTTT. Translation gives CASSLDGGSTGNTIYF.